Each of the 2 T cell receptor beta chains below was sequenced from the same sample in a study of siplizumab effects on memory and regulatory T cells. Some clones are missing from TCRdb's copy, which holds only in-frame ones; the method was immunoSEQ multiplex PCR. In the table there are tens of thousands of clones, about 98% of which are singletons. Sequenced: naive CD8+ T cells sorted from blood. The receptors were gathered from a human donor in good health.

The CDR3 loop is CASSARGGLADTTDTQYF. The CDR3, as DNA: TGTGCCAGCAGCGCCAGGGGGGGACTAGCGGATACCACAGATACGCAGTATTTT. The chain employs TRBV9 and TRBJ2-3, with 11 positions matching TRBD2. Trimming took 3 bases from V and 2 from J; bases not matched to a gene: 11. Germline lookup yields CDR1 SGDLS and CDR2 YYNGEE. The CDR3 runs to 18 residues.

The chain employs TRBV6-1 and TRBJ1-5; 10 bases line up with TRBD1. The trim removed 6 bases at V and 0 bases at J, leaving 2 bases unmatched. The germline CDR1 and CDR2 sequences are MNHNS and SASEGT. The CDR3 has 15 amino acids. Written as DNA, the CDR3 is TGTGCCAGCAGGGACAGGGGGTATAGCAATCAGCCCCAGCATTTT. It codes for CASRDRGYSNQPQHF.